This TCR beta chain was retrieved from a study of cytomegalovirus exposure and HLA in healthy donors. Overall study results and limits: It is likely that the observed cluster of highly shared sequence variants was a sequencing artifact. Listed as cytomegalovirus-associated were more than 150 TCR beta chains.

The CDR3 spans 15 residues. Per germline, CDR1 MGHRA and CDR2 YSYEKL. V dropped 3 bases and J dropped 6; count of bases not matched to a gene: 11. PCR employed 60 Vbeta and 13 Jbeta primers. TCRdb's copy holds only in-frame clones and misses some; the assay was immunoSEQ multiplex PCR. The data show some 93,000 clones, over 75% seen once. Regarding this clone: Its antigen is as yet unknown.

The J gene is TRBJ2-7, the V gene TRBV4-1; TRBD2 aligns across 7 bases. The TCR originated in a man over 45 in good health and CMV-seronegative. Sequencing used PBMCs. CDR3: CASSQGPGRALEQYF. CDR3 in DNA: TGCGCCAGCAGCCAGGGTCCAGGGAGGGCCCTCGAGCAGTACTTC.